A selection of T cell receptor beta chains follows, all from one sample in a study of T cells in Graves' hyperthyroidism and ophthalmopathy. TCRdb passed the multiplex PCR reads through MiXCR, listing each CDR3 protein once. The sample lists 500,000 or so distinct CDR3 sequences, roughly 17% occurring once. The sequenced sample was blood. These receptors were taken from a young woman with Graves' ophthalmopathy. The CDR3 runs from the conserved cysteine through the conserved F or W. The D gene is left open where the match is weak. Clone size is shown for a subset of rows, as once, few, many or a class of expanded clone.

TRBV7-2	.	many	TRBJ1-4	TGTGCCAGCAGTCTGACAGGATCTAATGAAAAACTGTTTTTT	CASSLTGSNEKLFF
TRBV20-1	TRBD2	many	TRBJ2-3	TGCAGTGCTGGGGGACTAGCGGGCACAGATACGCAGTATTTT	CSAGGLAGTDTQYF
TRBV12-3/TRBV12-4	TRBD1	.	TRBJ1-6	TGTGCCAGCAGTCTATGGCAGGGGACACAGGGGAATTCACCCCTCCACTTT	CASSLWQGTQGNSPLHF
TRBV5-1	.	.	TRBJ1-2	TGCGCCAGCAGCTTGGGACAGGAAGGCTCAGGAGTAAGGAGTTATGGCTACACCTTC	CASSLGQEGSGVRSYGYTF
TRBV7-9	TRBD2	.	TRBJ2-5	TGTGCCAGCAGCTTAGCCGAGGCAGCGGGAGAGCAAGAGACCCAGTACTTC	CASSLAEAAGEQETQYF
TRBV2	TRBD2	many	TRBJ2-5	TGTGCCAGCAGTGCAGAAACTAGCGGACAAGAGACCCAGTACTTC	CASSAETSGQETQYF
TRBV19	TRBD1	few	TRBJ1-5	TGTGCCAGTAGTACGCACCGGGACAGGGGGTATAATCAGCCCCAGCATTTT	CASSTHRDRGYNQPQHF
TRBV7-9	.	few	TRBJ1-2	TGTGCCAGCACCTACTCGGACCTCTATGGCTACACCTTC	CASTYSDLYGYTF
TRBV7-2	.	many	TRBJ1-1	TGTGCCAGCAGCCCAGGCGGAGGCGACACTGAAGCTTTCTTT	CASSPGGGDTEAFF
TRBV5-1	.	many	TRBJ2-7	TGCGCCAGCAGCTCAGCAGGGATGGTGGACGAGCAGTACTTC	CASSSAGMVDEQYF
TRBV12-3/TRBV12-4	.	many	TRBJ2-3	TGTGCCAGCAGTTCTAGGGGCCTGGGCGGGACTTTCACAGATACGCAGTATTTT	CASSSRGLGGTFTDTQYF
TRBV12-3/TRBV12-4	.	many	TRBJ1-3	TGTGCCAGCAGCCGGGACGGTATCTATGGAAACACCATATATTTT	CASSRDGIYGNTIYF
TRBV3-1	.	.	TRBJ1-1	TGTGCCAGCAGCCCCCGACAGGCTGGGGGCACTGAAGCTTTCTTT	CASSPRQAGGTEAFF
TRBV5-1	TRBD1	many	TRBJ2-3	TGCGCCAGCAGCTTACCGGGACAGGGGCAAGATACGCAGTATTTT	CASSLPGQGQDTQYF
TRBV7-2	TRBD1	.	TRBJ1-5	TGTGCCAGCAGCTGGGGACAGGGGATCAATCAGCCCCAGCATTTT	CASSWGQGINQPQHF
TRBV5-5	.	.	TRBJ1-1	TGTGCCAGCAGCCCGCCTGACAGGATCCCTGAAGCTTTCTTT	CASSPPDRIPEAFF
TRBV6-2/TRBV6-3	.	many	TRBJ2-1	TGTGCCAGCAGGGAGGTCTCCTACAATGAGCAGTTCTTC	CASREVSYNEQFF
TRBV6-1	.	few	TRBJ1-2	TGTGCCAGCAGCAAACTACCTACTAACTATGGCTACACCTTC	CASSKLPTNYGYTF
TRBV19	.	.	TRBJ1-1	TGTGCCAGTAGTATGGGCAGGACTGAAGCTTTCTTT	CASSMGRTEAFF
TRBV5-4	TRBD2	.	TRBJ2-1	TGTGCCAGCAGCTTGCTACTAGCGGGGGGTTATTCCTACAATGAGCAGTTCTTC	CASSLLLAGGYSYNEQFF
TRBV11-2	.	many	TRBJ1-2	TGTGCCAGCAGCTTAGATCCCCGCCTTGACGGCTACACCTTC	CASSLDPRLDGYTF
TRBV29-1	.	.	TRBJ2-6	TGCAGCGTTGGCTCCAGCTCTGGGGCCAACGTCCTGACTTTC	CSVGSSSGANVLTF
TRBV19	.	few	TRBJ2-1	TGTGCCAGTAGTATAGGCATCCCCAATGAGCAGTTCTTC	CASSIGIPNEQFF
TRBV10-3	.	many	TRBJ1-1	TGTGCCATCAGCGCAGGAACCATGAACACTGAAGCTTTCTTT	CAISAGTMNTEAFF
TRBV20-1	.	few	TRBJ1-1	TGCAGTGCTAGCGCAGCGTCGAGCACTGAAGCTTTCTTT	CSASAASSTEAFF
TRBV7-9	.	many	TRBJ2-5	TGTGCCAGCAGCATAAATAGGGAGACCCAGTACTTC	CASSINRETQYF
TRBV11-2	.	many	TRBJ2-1	TGTGCCAGCAGCTCCCTCGGAGACAGAGTCAATGAGCAGTTCTTC	CASSSLGDRVNEQFF
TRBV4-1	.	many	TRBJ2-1	TGCGCCAGCAGCCCAATAGGTTATGGCAATGAGCAGTTCTTC	CASSPIGYGNEQFF
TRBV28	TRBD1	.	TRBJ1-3	TGTGCCAGCGGCGCAGGGGGTATCTCTGGAAACACCATATATTTT	CASGAGGISGNTIYF
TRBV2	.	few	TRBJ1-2	TGTGCCAGCACGAGTAGGGGCTCTGGCTACACCTTC	CASTSRGSGYTF
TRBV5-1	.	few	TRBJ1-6	TGCGCCAGCAGCTTGGAAGGCGCGGATTCACCCCTCCACTTT	CASSLEGADSPLHF
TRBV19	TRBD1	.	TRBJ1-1	TGTGCCAGTCACATTACAGGGGATAGCACTGAAGCTTTCTTT	CASHITGDSTEAFF
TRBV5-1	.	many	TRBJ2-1	TGCGCCAGCAGCTTGGCAGCCGGGAATCAGTTCTTC	CASSLAAGNQFF
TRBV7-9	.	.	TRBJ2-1	TGTGCCAGCAGCTTATATAGGGGGGCAGGGGAGTCAGTGGGTGAGCAGTTCTTC	CASSLYRGAGESVGEQFF
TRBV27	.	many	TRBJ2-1	TGTGCCAGCTGGCCCGGACTCCCCTCCTACAATGAGCAGTTCTTC	CASWPGLPSYNEQFF
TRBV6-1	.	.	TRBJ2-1	TGTGCCAGCAGGATCTTTGGTGAGCAGTTCTTC	CASRIFGEQFF
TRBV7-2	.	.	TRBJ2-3	TGTGCCAGCAGCTTATCGGGCGGGGACACCTCTAGCACAGATACGCAGTATTTT	CASSLSGGDTSSTDTQYF
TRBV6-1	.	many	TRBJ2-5	TGTGCCAGCAGCCCGGGTAGCCAAGAGACCCAGTACTTC	CASSPGSQETQYF
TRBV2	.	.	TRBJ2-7	TGTGCCAGCAGTGACCAGGTCTCCTACGAGCAGTACTTC	CASSDQVSYEQYF
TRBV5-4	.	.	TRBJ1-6	TGTGCCAGCAGTTCCGCGGGGGGGTCACCCCTCCACTTT	CASSSAGGSPLHF
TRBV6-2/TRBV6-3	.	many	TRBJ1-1	TGTGCCAGCAGTTACGGACGGAGGGGTGCTGAAGCTTTCTTT	CASSYGRRGAEAFF
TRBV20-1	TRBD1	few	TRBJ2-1	TGCAGTGCTACCGGGACAGGGGGAGGGAGCAATGAGCAGTTCTTC	CSATGTGGGSNEQFF
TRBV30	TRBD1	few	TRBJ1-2	TGTGCCTATACAAAGACAGGGCCGATCGGGGGCTACACCTTC	CAYTKTGPIGGYTF
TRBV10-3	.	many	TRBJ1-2	TGTGCCATCAGTGAGTCGCGAGGCTACACCTTC	CAISESRGYTF
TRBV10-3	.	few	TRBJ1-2	TGTGCCATCCGCCTCGACGTCGAGGAACCCACTAACTATGGCTACACCTTC	CAIRLDVEEPTNYGYTF
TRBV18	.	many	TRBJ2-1	TGTGCCAGCTCACCACCGTCCCTCAATGAGCAGTTCTTC	CASSPPSLNEQFF
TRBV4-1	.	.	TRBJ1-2	TGCGCCAGCAGCCATTCGGGACAAACTAACTATGGCTACACCTTC	CASSHSGQTNYGYTF
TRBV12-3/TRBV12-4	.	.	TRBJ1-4	TGTGCCAGCAGTTTAGATCCAGGGAATAATGAAAAACTGTTTTTT	CASSLDPGNNEKLFF
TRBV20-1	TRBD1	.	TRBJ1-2	TGCAGTGCCGTCTACAGGGGGCCATATGGCTACACCTTC	CSAVYRGPYGYTF
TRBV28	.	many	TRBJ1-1	TGTGCCAGCAGACCCGTGGGAAGGGGGAACACTGAAGCTTTCTTT	CASRPVGRGNTEAFF
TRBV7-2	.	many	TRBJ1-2	TGTGCCAGCAGCTCAACAGGGACGCTTGGCTACACCTTC	CASSSTGTLGYTF
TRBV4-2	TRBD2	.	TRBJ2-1	TGTGCCAGCAGCCAAACCTCTGGCGGGAGAACTGGCAATGAGCAGTTCTTC	CASSQTSGGRTGNEQFF
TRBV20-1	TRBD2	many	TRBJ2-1	TGCAGTGCTAGCGAGCGGGGGGCGGACAATGAGCAGTTCTTC	CSASERGADNEQFF
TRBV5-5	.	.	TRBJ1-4	TGTGCCAGCAGCGGGGGGACACGAGGGGATGAAAAACTGTTTTTT	CASSGGTRGDEKLFF